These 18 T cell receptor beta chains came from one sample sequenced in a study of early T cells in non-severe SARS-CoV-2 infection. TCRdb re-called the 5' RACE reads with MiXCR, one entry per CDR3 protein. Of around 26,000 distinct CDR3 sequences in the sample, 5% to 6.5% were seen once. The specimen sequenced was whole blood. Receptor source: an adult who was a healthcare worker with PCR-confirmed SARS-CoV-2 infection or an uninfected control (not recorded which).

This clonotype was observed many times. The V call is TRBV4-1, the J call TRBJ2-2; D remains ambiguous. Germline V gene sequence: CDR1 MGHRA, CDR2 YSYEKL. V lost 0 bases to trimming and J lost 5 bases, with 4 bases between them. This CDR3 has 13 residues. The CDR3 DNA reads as TGCGCCAGCAGCCAAGAAAGGACCGGGGAGCTGTTTTTT. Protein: CASSQERTGELFF.

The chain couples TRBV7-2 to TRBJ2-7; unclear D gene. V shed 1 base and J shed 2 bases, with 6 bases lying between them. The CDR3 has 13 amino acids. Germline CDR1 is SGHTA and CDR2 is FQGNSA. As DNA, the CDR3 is TGTGCCAGCAGCTTAGTGGCGCCCTACGAGCAGTACTTC. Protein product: CASSLVAPYEQYF.

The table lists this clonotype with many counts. The CDR3 loop reads CSVEESVWTHQETQYF. The DNA for the CDR3 is TGCAGCGTTGAAGAAAGTGTGTGGACACACCAAGAGACCCAGTACTTC. This rearrangement joins TRBV29-1 to TRBJ2-5, with a weak D call TRBD1 (5 bases). Per germline, CDR1 SQVTM and CDR2 ANQGSEA. The CDR3 covers 16 residues. V lost 0 bases and J lost 0, with 14 bases in between. The complete variable domain, with remaining parts taken from reference TRBV29-1 and TRBJ2-5, reads SAVISQKPSRDICQRGTSLTIQCQVDSQVTMMFWYRQQPGQSLTLIATANQGSEATYESGFVIDKFPISRPNLTFSTLTVSNMSPEDSSIYLCSVEESVWTHQETQYFGPGTRLLVL.

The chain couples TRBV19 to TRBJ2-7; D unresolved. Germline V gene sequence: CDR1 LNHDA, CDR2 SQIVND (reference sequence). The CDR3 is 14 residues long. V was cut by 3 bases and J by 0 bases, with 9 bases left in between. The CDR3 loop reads CASSMSTRSYEQYF. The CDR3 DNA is TGTGCCAGTAGTATGTCCACACGCTCCTACGAGCAGTACTTC.

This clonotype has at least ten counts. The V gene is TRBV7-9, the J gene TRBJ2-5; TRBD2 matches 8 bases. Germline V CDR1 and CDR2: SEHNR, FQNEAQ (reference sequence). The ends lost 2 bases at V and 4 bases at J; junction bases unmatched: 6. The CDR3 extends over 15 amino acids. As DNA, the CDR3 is TGTGCCAGCAGCTTACCGCGGGGGGCCAGAGAGACCCAGTACTTC. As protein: CASSLPRGARETQYF.

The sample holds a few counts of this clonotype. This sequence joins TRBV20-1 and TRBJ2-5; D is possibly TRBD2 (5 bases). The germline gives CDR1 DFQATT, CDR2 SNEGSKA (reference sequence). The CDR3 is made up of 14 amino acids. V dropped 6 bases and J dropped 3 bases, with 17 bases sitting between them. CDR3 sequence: CSAAGLEPEETQYF. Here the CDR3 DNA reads TGCAGTGCCGCGGGTCTCGAACCCGAAGAGACCCAGTACTTC.

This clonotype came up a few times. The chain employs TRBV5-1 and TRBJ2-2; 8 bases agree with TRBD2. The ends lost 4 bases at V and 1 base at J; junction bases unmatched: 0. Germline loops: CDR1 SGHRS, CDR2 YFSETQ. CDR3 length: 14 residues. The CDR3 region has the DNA TGCGCCAGCAGCGCGGGGGGGAACACCGGGGAGCTGTTTTTT. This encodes CASSAGGNTGELFF.

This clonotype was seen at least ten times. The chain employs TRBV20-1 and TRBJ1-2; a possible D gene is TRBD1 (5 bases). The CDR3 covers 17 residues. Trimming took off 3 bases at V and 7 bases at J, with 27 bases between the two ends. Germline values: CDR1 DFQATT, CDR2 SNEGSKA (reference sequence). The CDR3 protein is CSARKPLEQGDIIGYTF. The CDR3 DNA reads TGCAGTGCTAGGAAACCTTTGGAGCAGGGAGATATTATTGGCTACACCTTC.

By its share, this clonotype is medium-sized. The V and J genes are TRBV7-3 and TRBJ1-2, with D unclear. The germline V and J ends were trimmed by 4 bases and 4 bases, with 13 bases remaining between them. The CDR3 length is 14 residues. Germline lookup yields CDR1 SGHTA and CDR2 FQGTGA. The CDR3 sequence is CASSSPGVAYGYTF. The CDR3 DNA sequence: TGTGCCAGCAGCTCCCCCGGGGTTGCCTATGGCTACACCTTC.

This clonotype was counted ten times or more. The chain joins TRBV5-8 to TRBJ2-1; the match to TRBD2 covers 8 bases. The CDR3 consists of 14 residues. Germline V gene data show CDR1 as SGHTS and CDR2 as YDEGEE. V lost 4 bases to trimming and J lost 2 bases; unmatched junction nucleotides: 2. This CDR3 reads CASSMGLAYNEQFF. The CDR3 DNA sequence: TGTGCCAGCAGCATGGGACTAGCCTACAATGAGCAGTTCTTC.

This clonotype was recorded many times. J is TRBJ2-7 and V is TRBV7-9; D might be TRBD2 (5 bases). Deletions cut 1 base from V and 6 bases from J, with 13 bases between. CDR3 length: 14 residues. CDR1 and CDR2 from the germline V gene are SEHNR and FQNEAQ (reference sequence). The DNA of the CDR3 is TGTGCCAGCAGCTTAGGGTATAGCGCCATCGAGCAGTACTTC. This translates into CASSLGYSAIEQYF.

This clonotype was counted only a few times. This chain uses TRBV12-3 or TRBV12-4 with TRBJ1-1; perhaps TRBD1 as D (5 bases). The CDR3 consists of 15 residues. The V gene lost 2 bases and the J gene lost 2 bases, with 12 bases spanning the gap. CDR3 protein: CASSLMTAQNTEAFF. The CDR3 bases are TGTGCCAGCAGTTTAATGACAGCTCAAAACACTGAAGCTTTCTTT.

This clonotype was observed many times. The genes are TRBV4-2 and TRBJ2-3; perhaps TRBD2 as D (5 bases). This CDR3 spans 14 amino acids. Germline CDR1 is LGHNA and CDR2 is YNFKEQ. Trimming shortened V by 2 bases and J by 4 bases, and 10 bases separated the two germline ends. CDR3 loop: CASSQLLVPDTQYF. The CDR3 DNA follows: TGTGCCAGCAGCCAATTACTAGTCCCAGATACGCAGTATTTT.

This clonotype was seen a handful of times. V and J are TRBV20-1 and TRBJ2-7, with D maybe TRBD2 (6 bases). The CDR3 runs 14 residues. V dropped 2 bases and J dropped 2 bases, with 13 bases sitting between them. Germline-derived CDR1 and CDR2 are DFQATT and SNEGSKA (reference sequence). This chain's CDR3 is CSARIGTVTYEQYF. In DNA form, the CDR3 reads TGCAGTGCTAGAATCGGGACTGTAACCTACGAGCAGTACTTC.

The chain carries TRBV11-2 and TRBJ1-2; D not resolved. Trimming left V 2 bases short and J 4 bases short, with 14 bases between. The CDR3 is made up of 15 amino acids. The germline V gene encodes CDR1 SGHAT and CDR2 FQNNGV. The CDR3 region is CASSLSLASSYGYTF. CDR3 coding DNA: TGTGCCAGCAGCTTAAGCCTCGCCAGTTCCTATGGCTACACCTTC.

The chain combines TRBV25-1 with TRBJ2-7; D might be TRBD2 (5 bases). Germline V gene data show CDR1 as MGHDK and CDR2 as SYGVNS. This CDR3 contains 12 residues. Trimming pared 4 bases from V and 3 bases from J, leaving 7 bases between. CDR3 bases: TGTGCCAGCAGTGCCAGCGGCTACGAGCAGTACTTC. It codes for CASSASGYEQYF.

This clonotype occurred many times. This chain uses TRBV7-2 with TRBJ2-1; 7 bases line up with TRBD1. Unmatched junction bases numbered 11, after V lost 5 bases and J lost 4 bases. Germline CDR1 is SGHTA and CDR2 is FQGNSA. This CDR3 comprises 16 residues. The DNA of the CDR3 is TGTGCCAGCAGCACCCCGGACAGGCGGCGTTACAATGAGCAGTTCTTC. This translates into CASSTPDRRRYNEQFF.

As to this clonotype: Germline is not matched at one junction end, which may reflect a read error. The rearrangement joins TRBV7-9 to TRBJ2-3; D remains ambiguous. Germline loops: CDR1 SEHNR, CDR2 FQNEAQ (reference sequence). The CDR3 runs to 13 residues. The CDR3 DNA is TGTGTCAGCCACCGTGCTAGCACAGATACGCAGTATTTT. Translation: CVSHRASTDTQYF.